This T cell receptor beta chain was sequenced for a study of shared clonotypes between healthy human individuals. Study outcomes and limitations: Roughly 5% of naive CD4 clonotypes were common to a handful of donors. The four-donor shared clonotypes exceeded non-shared clonotypes in generation probability, with non-shared ones scoring lower. Larger estimated richness was generally seen in naive subsets than in memory subsets.

Germline V gene data show CDR1 as LNHNV and CDR2 as YYDKDF (reference sequence). This CDR3 contains 12 residues. With 5 bases removed from V and 2 bases from J, the gap between germline ends came to 1 base. Concerning this clone: Its antigen is not known.

It was across several immunoSEQ plates that each subset's genomic DNA was evenly split. Some clones are missing from TCRdb's copy, which holds only in-frame ones; the method was immunoSEQ multiplex PCR. The sample has some 2,500,000 clones; under 95% are singletons. Material: naive CD4+ T cells from PBMCs. The subset denotes: CD45RA+ positively selected. The chain joins TRBV15 to TRBJ2-6; no clear D gene. This sequence was found in a young man in good health. Some clones in this sample may be carry-over from other donors' samples. The CDR3 DNA follows: TGTGCCACCAGCCCTGGGGCCAACGTCCTGACTTTC. Its protein is CATSPGANVLTF.